Below, 3 T cell receptor beta chains from the same sample are listed, as sequenced in a study of cytomegalovirus exposure and HLA in healthy donors. 13 Jbeta primers and 60 Vbeta primers were used for the PCR. TCRdb keeps only in-frame clones here, not all; method: immunoSEQ multiplex PCR. The profile covers roughly 130,000 clones, with more than 80% appearing a single time and 1% taken by the ten largest. The sequencing sample was made of PBMCs. Receptors were obtained from a man in his forties or fifties in good health and CMV-seronegative.

The chain uses TRBV5-1 and TRBJ2-5; 10 bases fit TRBD2. V dropped 4 bases and J dropped 2; count of bases not matched to a gene: 8. CDR1 and CDR2 (germline): SGHRS, YFSETQ. The CDR3 is made up of 16 amino acids. CDR3 amino acids: CASSLGLADLQETQYF. For the CDR3, the DNA is TGCGCCAGCAGCCTCGGACTAGCGGATTTACAAGAGACCCAGTACTTC.

This clone was found once. This rearrangement joins TRBV5-1 to TRBJ2-7; possible D gene TRBD1, 8 bases. The CDR3 totals 14 residues. Trimming shortened V by 4 bases and J by 6 bases, and 17 bases separated the two germline ends. The germline V gene encodes CDR1 SGHRS and CDR2 YFSETQ. CDR3 in amino acids: CASSTGQGGGEQYF. CDR3 DNA: TGCGCCAGCAGCACAGGACAGGGAGGGGGCGAGCAGTACTTC. Based on the CDR3 plus reference TRBV5-1 and TRBJ2-7, the full variable domain is KAGVTQTPRYLIKTRGQQVTLSCSPISGHRSVSWYQQTPGQGLQFLFEYFSETQRNKGNFPGRFSGRQFSNSRSEMNVSTLELGDSALYLCASSTGQGGGEQYFGPGTRLTVT.

This chain connects TRBV5-4 to TRBJ2-3, with TRBD2 matching over 12 bases. J lost 2 bases, V lost 4 bases, and 5 bases had no gene match. The CDR3 sequence is 16 residues long. Looked up from germline, CDR1 is SGHNT and CDR2 is YYREEE (reference sequence). The DNA for the CDR3 is TGTGCCAGCAGCAGCAGACTAGCGGGGGCCACAGATACGCAGTATTTT. Its translation: CASSSRLAGATDTQYF.